These T cell receptor beta chains were read from a single sample in a study of T cell responses to AZD1222 COVID-19 vaccine. The table came from immunoSEQ multiplex PCR; TCRdb's copy has only in-frame clones and leaves some out. Of 90,000 to 150,000 clones in the sample, around 88% were seen once. The sequencing used peripheral blood, collected on day 0 of AZD1222 vaccination. Receptor source: an adult in good health. The CDR3 runs from the conserved cysteine through the conserved F or W. The D gene is left open where the match is weak. A row's size may be missing; if present it is once, few, many or a size class.

-,TRBV6-5,TRBJ2-5,-,CASRRQETQYF,TGTGCCAGCAGGCGACAGGAGACCCAGTACTTC
TRBD1,TRBV6-2/TRBV6-3,TRBJ1-2,-,CASSYQKTGGASGYTF,TGTGCCAGCAGTTACCAGAAGACAGGGGGCGCATCTGGCTACACCTTC
-,TRBV18,TRBJ1-2,-,CASSRGDTNYGYTF,TGTGCCAGCTCACGCGGGGATACTAACTATGGCTACACCTTC
-,TRBV18,TRBJ1-4,-,CASSPFDRDEKLFF,TGTGCCAGCTCACCTTTCGACCGGGATGAAAAACTGTTTTTT
-,TRBV4-1,TRBJ1-1,-,CASSQEAGMNTEAFF,TGCGCCAGCAGCCAAGAGGCGGGAATGAACACTGAAGCTTTCTTT
-,TRBV7-3,TRBJ2-4,-,CASSPGQSPINIQYF,TGTGCCAGCAGTCCCGGACAGTCCCCAATAAACATTCAGTACTTC
TRBD1,TRBV9,TRBJ1-2,-,CASSVESGGNGYTF,TGTGCCAGCAGCGTAGAATCAGGGGGCAACGGCTACACCTTC
-,TRBV6-1,TRBJ1-1,-,CASSEDGTRFMNTEAFF,TGTGCCAGCAGTGAAGACGGGACACGGTTCATGAACACTGAAGCTTTCTTT
TRBD1,TRBV28,TRBJ1-1,-,CASRDRGGTEAFF,TGTGCCAGCAGGGACAGGGGTGGCACTGAAGCTTTCTTT
-,TRBV9,TRBJ1-1,-,CASSVGRTTFGTEAFF,TGTGCCAGCAGCGTAGGTCGGACGACATTTGGCACTGAAGCTTTCTTT
-,TRBV5-4,TRBJ2-7,-,CASSLVGWDEQYF,TGTGCCAGCAGCTTGGTGGGTTGGGACGAGCAGTACTTC
-,TRBV15,TRBJ2-3,-,CATSRARGGGITDTQYF,TGTGCCACCAGCAGAGCACGTGGCGGGGGCATAACAGATACGCAGTATTTT
-,TRBV27,TRBJ2-3,-,CASRNTDTQYF,TGTGCCAGCAGAAACACAGATACGCAGTATTTT
-,TRBV4-1,TRBJ1-4,few,CASSQGGNRIAEKLFF,TGCGCCAGCAGCCAGGGGGGGAACAGGATCGCTGAAAAACTGTTTTTT
-,TRBV27,TRBJ1-1,-,CASSTSWANTEAFF,TGTGCCAGCAGTACCTCTTGGGCGAACACTGAAGCTTTCTTT
-,TRBV29-1,TRBJ1-1,-,CSVEEGPRGTEAFF,TGCAGCGTTGAAGAGGGACCTAGGGGGACTGAAGCTTTCTTT
TRBD2,TRBV9,TRBJ2-1,-,CASAGTSGGDYNEQFF,TGTGCCAGCGCCGGGACTAGCGGGGGGGACTACAATGAGCAGTTCTTC
-,TRBV5-3,TRBJ2-7,-,CARSLSCISNSYEQYF,TGTGCCAGAAGCTTGTCCTGCATATCGAACTCCTACGAGCAGTACTTC
-,TRBV18,TRBJ2-1,-,CASSRGQRASYNEQFF,TGTGCCAGCTCCCGGGGCCAGCGGGCCTCCTACAATGAGCAGTTCTTC
-,TRBV7-8,TRBJ1-3,-,CASSSGVFSGNTIYF,TGTGCCAGCAGCTCAGGGGTCTTCTCTGGAAACACCATATATTTT
-,TRBV9,TRBJ1-3,-,CASSVGTLTGNTIYF,TGTGCCAGCAGCGTCGGGACACTCACTGGAAACACCATATATTTT
-,TRBV6-5,TRBJ1-5,-,CASRDSTVPQHF,TGTGCCAGCAGGGACAGCACCGTGCCCCAGCATTTT
TRBD1,TRBV5-4,TRBJ2-1,-,CASSPNRGPYNEQFF,TGTGCCAGCAGCCCTAACAGGGGGCCGTACAATGAGCAGTTCTTC
-,TRBV27,TRBJ2-5,-,CASSLFPSARETQYF,TGTGCCAGCAGTTTATTTCCGAGTGCTAGGGAGACCCAGTACTTC
-,TRBV11-2,TRBJ1-4,-,CASSLDHYEKLFF,TGTGCCAGCAGCTTAGACCACTATGAAAAACTGTTTTTT
-,TRBV5-1,TRBJ2-3,-,CASSLGRGTTDTQYF,TGCGCCAGCAGCTTGGGTAGGGGGACCACAGATACGCAGTATTTT
-,TRBV6-5,TRBJ2-4,once,CASSGEWSIQYF,TGTGCCAGCTCGGGGGAATGGAGCATTCAGTACTTC
-,TRBV4-2,TRBJ1-1,-,CASSQDRLGTEAFF,TGTGCCAGCAGCCAAGACCGGTTGGGGACTGAAGCTTTCTTT
-,TRBV4-3,TRBJ1-6,-,CASSQRHGGLLHF,TGCGCCAGCAGCCAACGTCATGGGGGACTACTCCACTTT
-,TRBV3-1/TRBV3-2,TRBJ1-2,-,CASSQESHGYTF,TGTGCCAGCAGCCAAGAGAGTCATGGCTACACCTTC
-,TRBV29-1,TRBJ1-1,-,CSVHRQVRDTEAFF,TGCAGCGTTCACCGACAGGTTAGGGACACTGAAGCTTTCTTT
-,TRBV13,TRBJ2-5,-,CASSLGGTSQETQYF,TGTGCCAGCAGCTTAGGTGGGACTTCCCAAGAGACCCAGTACTTC
TRBD1,TRBV18,TRBJ1-1,-,CASSRQGNTEAFF,TGTGCCAGCTCAAGACAGGGAAACACTGAAGCTTTCTTT
-,TRBV7-8,TRBJ1-3,once,CASSLVGGTSSGNTIYF,TGTGCCAGCAGCTTAGTAGGGGGGACTTCCTCTGGAAACACCATATATTTT
-,TRBV7-2,TRBJ2-1,-,CASSLSPGRYNEQFF,TGTGCCAGCAGCTTATCTCCTGGCAGGTACAATGAGCAGTTCTTC
-,TRBV19,TRBJ2-7,-,CASSSQIDYEQYF,TGTGCCAGTAGTAGCCAGATTGACTACGAGCAGTACTTC
-,TRBV2,TRBJ1-2,-,CASSIEGYGYTF,TGTGCCAGCAGTATAGAGGGCTATGGCTACACCTTC
-,TRBV15,TRBJ1-2,-,CATSRDSYGYTF,TGTGCCACCAGCAGAGATTCCTATGGCTACACCTTC
-,TRBV28,TRBJ1-4,once,CAGGGAGEKLFF,TGTGCCGGTGGGGGAGCTGGAGAAAAACTGTTTTTT
TRBD1,TRBV5-1,TRBJ2-7,-,CASSLFGQGNEQYF,TGCGCCAGCAGCTTGTTCGGACAGGGAAACGAGCAGTACTTC
TRBD1,TRBV7-2,TRBJ2-1,once,CASSRQGATYNEQFF,TGTGCCAGCAGTCGACAGGGGGCCACCTACAATGAGCAGTTCTTC
-,TRBV6-5,TRBJ1-5,-,CASKGVPGNNQPQHF,TGTGCCAGCAAAGGGGTACCAGGGAACAATCAGCCCCAGCATTTT
-,TRBV7-9,TRBJ1-3,once,CASSRQQRSGNTIYF,TGTGCCAGCAGCCGACAGCAACGCTCTGGAAACACCATATATTTT
-,TRBV7-2,TRBJ2-2,-,CASSLVWENTGELFF,TGTGCCAGCAGCTTAGTGTGGGAAAACACCGGGGAGCTGTTTTTT
TRBD1,TRBV5-1,TRBJ1-3,-,CASSLGQGGNTIYF,TGCGCCAGCAGCTTAGGACAGGGTGGAAACACCATATATTTT
-,TRBV10-3,TRBJ1-2,-,CAISEAWTVSPVGYTF,TGTGCCATCAGTGAAGCTTGGACAGTCTCCCCTGTTGGCTACACCTTC
-,TRBV7-9,TRBJ2-2,-,CASSLRQVTNTGELFF,TGTGCCAGCAGCTTAAGACAGGTCACGAACACCGGGGAGCTGTTTTTT
-,TRBV15,TRBJ1-2,-,CATSRDLEGGYTF,TGTGCCACCAGCAGAGATCTAGAGGGCGGCTACACCTTC
-,TRBV19,TRBJ2-2,-,CASSIAANTGELFF,TGTGCCAGTAGTATTGCAGCGAACACCGGGGAGCTGTTTTTT
TRBD2,TRBV3-1/TRBV3-2,TRBJ2-5,few,CASSDFGGAGETQYF,TGTGCCAGCAGCGACTTCGGGGGGGCAGGGGAGACCCAGTACTTC
-,TRBV21-1,TRBJ2-7,-,CASRINREVPYEQYF,TGTGCCAGCAGAATTAACAGGGAGGTTCCGTACGAGCAGTACTTC
-,TRBV9,TRBJ1-4,-,CASSTGRNREKLFF,TGTGCCAGCAGCACGGGGAGAAATCGGGAAAAACTGTTTTTT